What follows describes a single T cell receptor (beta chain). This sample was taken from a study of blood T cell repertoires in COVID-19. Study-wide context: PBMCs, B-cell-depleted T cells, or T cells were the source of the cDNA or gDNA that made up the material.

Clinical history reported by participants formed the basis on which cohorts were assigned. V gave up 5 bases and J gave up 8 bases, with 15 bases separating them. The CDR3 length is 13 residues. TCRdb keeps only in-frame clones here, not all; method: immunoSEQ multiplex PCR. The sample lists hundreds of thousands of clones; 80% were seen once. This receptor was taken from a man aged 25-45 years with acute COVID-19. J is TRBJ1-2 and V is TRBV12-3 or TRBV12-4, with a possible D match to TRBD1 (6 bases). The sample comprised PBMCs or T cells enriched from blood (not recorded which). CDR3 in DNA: TGTGCCAGCAGTCCGACAGGCTCAAGGGGCTACACCTTC. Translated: CASSPTGSRGYTF.